This is a list of T cell receptor beta chains from one sample in a study of blood T cell repertoires in COVID-19. Repertoires were generated with immunoSEQ multiplex PCR, while TCRdb's copy carries only in-frame clones and drops some. The table shows some 260,000 clones, with about four fifths occurring only once. Material: peripheral blood. The receptors come from a man of 80 years or more with acute or convalescent COVID-19. The CDR3 runs from the conserved cysteine through the conserved F or W. A D gene is named only where the DNA matches it firmly. Not all rows give a size; the values are once, few, many and, for expanded clones, a class.

-	-	TRBV15	TRBJ1-4	CATSSWGRRNEKLFF	TGTGCCACCAGCTCATGGGGGAGGAGAAATGAAAAACTGTTTTTT
TRBD2	-	TRBV2	TRBJ2-5	CASAGTSGRRETQYF	TGTGCCAGCGCCGGGACTAGCGGGAGGAGAGAGACCCAGTACTTC
TRBD1	-	TRBV9	TRBJ1-2	CASSPGQGHYGYTF	TGTGCCAGCAGTCCGGGACAGGGGCACTATGGCTACACCTTC
-	-	TRBV7-9	TRBJ2-1	CASIHWSMAGNNEQFF	TGTGCCAGCATCCATTGGTCTATGGCGGGCAACAATGAGCAGTTCTTC
-	-	TRBV9	TRBJ2-6	CASSAQGGGTSGANVLTF	TGTGCCAGCAGCGCTCAGGGCGGTGGCACCTCTGGGGCCAACGTCCTGACTTTC
TRBD2	-	TRBV5-1	TRBJ2-1	CASSLSSGGAVEQFF	TGCGCCAGCAGCCTCTCAAGCGGGGGGGCAGTTGAGCAGTTCTTC
-	few	TRBV28	TRBJ2-1	CASSLFRGELAREFF	TGTGCCAGCAGTTTATTCAGGGGGGAGCTGGCCAGAGAGTTCTTC
-	once	TRBV7-3	TRBJ2-2	CASSRQGKGGELFF	TGTGCCAGCAGCCGCCAGGGGAAGGGCGGGGAGCTGTTTTTT
TRBD1	once	TRBV2	TRBJ1-4	CASTVRQGNEKLFF	TGTGCCAGCACGGTCAGACAGGGTAATGAAAAACTGTTTTTT
TRBD2	-	TRBV7-2	TRBJ2-7	CASSPRGVGLPYEQYF	TGTGCCAGCAGCCCCCGGGGTGTGGGACTACCTTACGAGCAGTACTTC
TRBD2	once	TRBV27	TRBJ2-1	CASSPQIAGTAYNEQFF	TGTGCCAGCAGTCCCCAAATAGCGGGAACGGCCTACAATGAGCAGTTCTTC
-	-	TRBV19	TRBJ1-2	CASSIPGRANYGYTF	TGTGCCAGTAGTATTCCAGGGAGGGCTAACTATGGCTACACCTTC
-	once	TRBV20-1	TRBJ1-2	CSAMDNGYTF	TGCAGTGCTATGGACAACGGCTACACCTTC
TRBD1	few	TRBV7-3	TRBJ2-2	CASSRGTGGNTGELFF	TGTGCCAGCAGCCGCGGGACAGGGGGGAACACCGGGGAGCTGTTTTTT
-	-	TRBV6-5	TRBJ1-1	CASSYRDRTEAFF	TGTGCCAGCAGTTACCGGGATAGGACTGAAGCTTTCTTT
-	-	TRBV6-6	TRBJ2-7	CASGLRAYEQYF	TGTGCCAGCGGCCTGAGGGCCTACGAGCAGTACTTC
TRBD1	-	TRBV7-2	TRBJ1-4	CASSSQGAGEKLFF	TGTGCCAGCAGCTCCCAGGGGGCGGGAGAAAAACTGTTTTTT
-	-	TRBV3-1/TRBV3-2	TRBJ1-2	CASSQALNYGYTF	TGTGCCAGCAGCCAGGCTCTTAACTATGGCTACACCTTC
TRBD1	-	TRBV11-3	TRBJ2-7	CASSPGTAYEQYF	TGTGCCAGCAGCCCCGGGACAGCCTACGAGCAGTACTTC
-	once	TRBV24-1	TRBJ2-7	CATSDFPNYEQYF	TGTGCCACCAGTGATTTCCCCAACTACGAGCAGTACTTC
-	-	TRBV12-3/TRBV12-4	TRBJ1-1	CASSLTGATEAFF	TGTGCCAGCAGTTTGACAGGCGCCACTGAAGCTTTCTTT
TRBD2	-	TRBV5-1	TRBJ2-3	CASSPRAGGHTDTQYF	TGCGCCAGCAGCCCGAGAGCGGGGGGTCACACAGATACGCAGTATTTT
-	-	TRBV28	TRBJ1-4	CASKRDYGEKLFF	TGTGCCAGCAAGAGGGATTACGGTGAAAAACTGTTTTTT
-	many	TRBV12-3/TRBV12-4	TRBJ2-2	CASSATEGGELFF	TGTGCCAGCAGTGCCACAGAGGGCGGGGAGCTGTTTTTT
-	-	TRBV21-1	TRBJ1-4	CASTRAGGWSNEKLFF	TGTGCCAGCACCCGGGCGGGGGGTTGGTCTAATGAAAAACTGTTTTTT
-	-	TRBV5-1	TRBJ2-3	CASTLGAVTSTDTQYF	TGCGCCAGCACCCTTGGGGCGGTAACTAGCACAGATACGCAGTATTTT
-	once	TRBV6-5	TRBJ1-5	CASSRDRYNQPQHF	TGTGCCAGCAGCCGCGACAGGTACAATCAGCCCCAGCATTTT
TRBD1	-	TRBV24-1	TRBJ1-4	CATSDSPGQGPEKLFF	TGTGCCACCAGTGATTCCCCGGGACAGGGACCTGAAAAACTGTTTTTT
TRBD1	-	TRBV12-3/TRBV12-4	TRBJ2-7	CASRRTGTYEQYF	TGTGCCAGCAGAAGGACAGGGACCTACGAGCAGTACTTC
-	-	TRBV19	TRBJ1-2	CASSFYRENYGYTF	TGTGCCAGTAGTTTTTACCGGGAGAACTATGGCTACACCTTC
TRBD1	-	TRBV19	TRBJ1-6	CASSPRTGAFSPLHF	TGTGCCAGTAGTCCACGGACAGGGGCCTTTTCACCCCTCCACTTT
-	-	TRBV30	TRBJ1-2	CAWSVTTGGYTF	TGTGCCTGGAGTGTGACGACAGGAGGCTACACCTTC
TRBD2	-	TRBV5-1	TRBJ2-7	CASSLGSSGGREQYF	TGCGCCAGCAGCTTGGGGTCTAGCGGGGGTCGGGAGCAGTACTTC
-	few	TRBV6-5	TRBJ2-7	CASKRPVLSPYEQYF	TGTGCCAGCAAGAGGCCGGTTCTTAGCCCCTACGAGCAGTACTTC
-	-	TRBV5-1	TRBJ1-5	CASSLDANQPQHF	TGCGCCAGCAGCTTGGACGCGAATCAGCCCCAGCATTTT
-	few	TRBV19	TRBJ2-6	CASRRSLYRSGANVLTF	TGTGCCAGTAGGAGGAGCCTATATCGGTCTGGGGCCAACGTCCTGACTTTC
-	few	TRBV3-1/TRBV3-2	TRBJ2-6	CASSQGGASGANVLTF	TGTGCCAGCAGCCAGGGTGGAGCCTCTGGGGCCAACGTCCTGACTTTC
-	-	TRBV30	TRBJ1-6	CAWSPTSSYNSPLHF	TGTGCCTGGAGCCCCACAAGCTCCTATAATTCACCCCTCCACTTT
-	-	TRBV20-1	TRBJ1-2	CSARDHKGYTF	TGCAGTGCTAGAGATCACAAAGGCTACACCTTC
-	-	TRBV28	TRBJ2-7	CASTNRVHEQYF	TGTGCCAGCACGAACAGGGTCCACGAGCAGTACTTC
TRBD2	-	TRBV7-3	TRBJ2-4	CASGPAGGSIQYF	TGTGCCAGCGGGCCGGCGGGAGGGAGCATTCAGTACTTC
-	-	TRBV15	TRBJ2-5	CATSRQKQETQYF	TGTGCCACCAGCAGGCAGAAGCAAGAGACCCAGTACTTC
TRBD1	-	TRBV30	TRBJ2-2	CAWSAGQGSTGELFF	TGTGCCTGGAGCGCTGGACAGGGCTCCACCGGGGAGCTGTTTTTT
-	-	TRBV7-9	TRBJ2-7	CASSLGGVPNEQYF	TGTGCCAGCAGCTTAGGGGGGGTCCCCAACGAGCAGTACTTC
TRBD1	-	TRBV29-1	TRBJ2-5	CSAALGTAQETQYF	TGCAGCGCCGCGCTCGGGACAGCCCAAGAGACCCAGTACTTC
-	few	TRBV12-3/TRBV12-4	TRBJ2-7	CASSFTGYEQYF	TGTGCCAGCAGTTTCACAGGGTACGAGCAGTACTTC
TRBD1	-	TRBV24-1	TRBJ1-5	CATQTGGINQPQHF	TGTGCCACGCAGACAGGGGGCATCAATCAGCCCCAGCATTTT
-	-	TRBV20-1	TRBJ2-7	CSAGGNYEQYF	TGCAGTGCAGGGGGTAACTACGAGCAGTACTTC
TRBD1	-	TRBV7-9	TRBJ2-3	CASSLDRGLTDTQYF	TGTGCCAGCAGCTTAGACAGGGGCCTCACAGATACGCAGTATTTT
TRBD1	-	TRBV5-1	TRBJ1-4	CASSLGDRELEKLFF	TGCGCCAGCAGCTTGGGGGACAGGGAGCTTGAAAAACTGTTTTTT
-	-	TRBV25-1	TRBJ2-3	CASSPWGPTDTQYF	TGTGCCAGCAGTCCCTGGGGGCCCACAGATACGCAGTATTTT
-	-	TRBV6-5	TRBJ1-1	CASSYPLTGNTEAFF	TGTGCCAGCAGTTACCCGTTAACAGGGAACACTGAAGCTTTCTTT
TRBD1	-	TRBV7-2	TRBJ2-7	CASSRDRRSYEQYF	TGTGCCAGCAGCCGGGACAGGCGCTCCTACGAGCAGTACTTC
-	few	TRBV2	TRBJ2-3	CASSSVSWETDTQYF	TGTGCCAGCAGTTCGGTTTCGTGGGAGACAGATACGCAGTATTTT
-	-	TRBV7-9	TRBJ2-2	CASSYSSAGELFF	TGTGCCAGCAGCTACTCGTCCGCCGGGGAGCTGTTTTTT